Listed here are 23 T cell receptor beta chains from one sample, sequenced in a study of blood T cell repertoires in COVID-19. Clones were read by immunoSEQ multiplex PCR, and TCRdb kept only the in-frame ones, dropping some. The profile shows roughly 180,000 clones, approximately 85% of them singletons. The sample comprised peripheral blood. The receptors were gathered from a woman aged 55-75 years with COVID-19, enrolled during active disease.

This clone was picked up many times. The J gene is TRBJ2-2, the V gene TRBV23-1; TRBD1 agrees at 9 bases. TRBV23-1 is treated as an ORF (open reading frame) with a function not yet certain. The J segment lost 4 bases and the V segment lost 8 bases, leaving 8 bases of the junction unmatched. The CDR3 is 15 amino acids. The CDR3 loop is CASGGGTGCTGELFF. The CDR3 DNA sequence: TGCGCCAGCGGGGGGGGGACAGGGTGCACCGGGGAGCTGTTTTTT.

This clone was seen many times. The V and J genes are TRBV27 and TRBJ1-2; 9 bases agree with TRBD1. Looked up from germline, CDR1 is MNHEY and CDR2 is SMNVEV (reference sequence). V gave up 3 bases and J gave up 4 bases; unmatched junction bases: 3. The CDR3 runs to 14 residues. The CDR3 coding sequence is TGTGCCAGCAGTTTTGGGACAGGGACCTATGGCTACACCTTC. Its protein is CASSFGTGTYGYTF.

The CDR3 nucleotides are TGTGCCAGCCGATCATTTCGGAGCAGCTCCTACAATGAGCAGTTCTTC. Protein product: CASRSFRSSSYNEQFF. The V gene is TRBV7-8, the J gene TRBJ2-1; no definite D call. V lost 8 bases to trimming and J lost 0 bases, with 17 bases between them. The CDR3 spans 16 residues. Germline V lookup: CDR1 SGHVS, CDR2 FQNEAQ.

J is TRBJ1-1 and V is TRBV5-4; D is unclear. This CDR3 is 15 amino acids long. The germline V gene encodes CDR1 SGHNT and CDR2 YYREEE (reference sequence). Trimming removed 2 bases at V and 2 bases at J, with 13 bases between. The DNA for the CDR3 is TGTGCCAGCAGCTTAGACTCCCTAAAAAACACTGAAGCTTTCTTT. Translation: CASSLDSLKNTEAFF.

The rearrangement uses TRBV4-2 and TRBJ2-4, with 7 bases matching TRBD1. CDR3 length: 14 amino acids. Per the germline V gene, CDR1 is LGHNA and CDR2 is YNFKEQ. V shed 1 base, J shed 6 bases, and the junction held 3 bases outside the gene matches. DNA for the CDR3: TGTGCCAGCAGCCAAGGGGGACAGAGAAACATTCAGTACTTC. Encoded protein: CASSQGGQRNIQYF.

This chain connects TRBV6-5 to TRBJ1-2, with 7 bases matching TRBD1. This CDR3 is 16 amino acids long. The germline V gene encodes CDR1 MNHEY and CDR2 SVGAGI. V was clipped by 4 bases and J by 4 bases; unmatched bases: 12. The CDR3 reads CASSLGTASTIYGYTF. DNA for the CDR3: TGTGCCAGCAGTTTGGGGACAGCATCAACTATCTATGGCTACACCTTC.

The chain joins TRBV7-6 to TRBJ2-3, with 15 bases fitting TRBD2. This CDR3 region has 17 residues. Per the germline V gene, CDR1 is SGHVS and CDR2 is FNYEAQ. J gave up 0 bases and V 3 bases, and 1 base lay outside the gene matches. CDR3: CASSLGTSGRSTDTQYF. CDR3 nucleotides: TGTGCCAGCAGCTTGGGGACTAGCGGGAGGAGCACAGATACGCAGTATTTT.

The chain links TRBV6-5 to TRBJ2-5, with a possible D match to TRBD1 (7 bases). In germline, CDR1 is MNHEY, CDR2 SVGAGI. This CDR3 region has 15 residues. The V end lost 3 bases, the J end lost 9 bases, and 20 bases lay between the germline ends. CDR3 DNA: TGTGCCAGCAGTTATCATGGGACAGCGCCGGGGGCCCAGTACTTC. Residues: CASSYHGTAPGAQYF.

As concerns this clone: The same CDR3 can be traced to other DNA sequences in this sample. The rearrangement joins TRBV19 to TRBJ2-3; D gene uncertain. V gave up 7 bases and J gave up 0 bases, with 5 bases separating them. Germline V gives CDR1 LNHDA, CDR2 SQIVND (reference sequence). The CDR3 sequence is 12 residues long. CDR3 DNA: TGTGCCAGTACCTCGAGCACAGATACGCAGTATTTT. Its protein is CASTSSTDTQYF. Looking up the rest from reference TRBV19 and TRBJ2-3 gives the full variable domain: DGGITQSPKYLFRKEGQNVTLSCEQNLNHDAMYWYRQDPGQGLRLIYYSQIVNDFQKGDIAEGYSVSREKKESFPLTVTSAQKNPTAFYLCASTSSTDTQYFGPGTRLTVL.

The rearrangement joins TRBV19 to TRBJ1-5; TRBD1 is a possible D gene (5 bases). V dropped 6 bases and J dropped 0 bases, with 12 bases sitting between them. This CDR3 comprises 15 residues. Germline CDR1 reads LNHDA; CDR2 reads SQIVND (reference sequence). CDR3 bases: TGTGCCAGTAGGGCGACAGCTTATAGCAATCAGCCCCAGCATTTT. This sequence encodes CASRATAYSNQPQHF.

V gene TRBV6-2 or TRBV6-3 combines with J gene TRBJ1-3; D is unresolved. Trimming shortened V by 2 bases and J by 0 bases, and 5 bases separated the two germline ends. This CDR3 comprises 14 residues. CDR1 is MNHEY and CDR2 is SVGEGT in the germline V gene. The CDR3 sequence: CASSYTTSGNTIYF. The DNA for the CDR3 is TGTGCCAGCAGTTACACAACCTCTGGAAACACCATATATTTT.

The rearrangement links TRBV6-5 to TRBJ2-5, with 8 bases identical to TRBD2. After removal of 8 bases from V and 0 bases from J, the junction contained 2 bases not matched to a gene. Germline V gene data show CDR1 as MNHEY and CDR2 as SVGAGI. The CDR3 runs to 13 residues. The CDR3 loop is CASSGGDQETQYF. CDR3 DNA: TGTGCCAGCTCGGGGGGGGACCAAGAGACCCAGTACTTC.

This clone occurred a few times. The CDR3 reads CASSDDRWNQPQHF. CDR3 DNA sequence: TGCGCCAGCAGCGATGACAGGTGGAATCAGCCCCAGCATTTT. J is TRBJ1-5 and V is TRBV4-1; D perhaps matches TRBD1 (6 bases). V was pared by 5 bases and J by 4 bases, with 12 bases between. CDR3 length: 14 amino acids. The germline V gene encodes CDR1 MGHRA and CDR2 YSYEKL.

V is TRBV7-9 and J is TRBJ1-3, with a weak D call TRBD1 (5 bases). Trimming pared 2 bases from V and 0 bases from J, leaving 14 bases between. There are 17 residues in the CDR3. From germline, CDR1 is SEHNR and CDR2 FQNEAQ (reference sequence). CDR3 bases: TGTGCCAGCAGCTTATTGCGACAGTCCAACTCTGGAAACACCATATATTTT. It is translated as CASSLLRQSNSGNTIYF.

CDR3 nucleotide sequence: TGTGCCAGCAGCGTAGGACTAGCGGTCTACAATGAGCAGTTCTTC. Its protein product is CASSVGLAVYNEQFF. This chain links TRBV9 with TRBJ2-1, with 9 bases that match TRBD2. The V gene end was trimmed by 0 bases and the J gene end by 3 bases; junction bases not matched to a gene: 1. The germline gives CDR1 SGDLS, CDR2 YYNGEE. CDR3 length equals 15 residues.

The chain is built from TRBV7-3 and TRBJ2-3; D might be TRBD1 (5 bases). Germline V gene sequence: CDR1 SGHTA, CDR2 FQGTGA. The CDR3 loop spans 14 amino acids. Trimming pared 0 bases from V and 3 bases from J, leaving 7 bases between. The CDR3 spells CASSLTRATDTQYF. The CDR3 nucleotides are TGTGCCAGCAGCTTAACCAGGGCGACAGATACGCAGTATTTT.

The rearrangement links TRBV28 to TRBJ1-3, with D possibly TRBD1 on 6 matching bases. The CDR3 runs to 15 residues. V lost 3 bases, J lost 2 bases, and 11 bases lay in between. CDR1 MDHEN and CDR2 SYDVKM come from the germline V gene. In DNA form, the CDR3 reads TGTGCCAGCAGTTTTAGGGGGGGGACTGGAAACACCATATATTTT. Translated: CASSFRGGTGNTIYF.

V and J are TRBV7-2 and TRBJ2-3; no definite D call. The CDR3 contains 12 residues. V lost 4 bases to trimming and J lost 6 bases, with 8 bases between them. Germline CDR1 SGHTA, CDR2 FQGNSA. The CDR3 loop reads CASSSDWDTQYF. The CDR3 bases are TGTGCCAGCAGCTCAGACTGGGATACGCAGTATTTT.

The V call is TRBV27, the J call TRBJ1-4; 8 bases match TRBD1. The CDR3 has 14 residues. Trimming took 8 bases from V and 7 from J; bases not matched to a gene: 9. Germline V gene data show CDR1 as MNHEY and CDR2 as SMNVEV (reference sequence). This chain's CDR3 is CASGFQGAGEKLFF. The CDR3 nucleotides are TGTGCCAGCGGGTTCCAGGGGGCGGGTGAAAAACTGTTTTTT.

The J gene is TRBJ1-1, the V gene TRBV5-6; D is perhaps TRBD1 (6 bases). V was clipped by 4 bases and J by 0 bases, with 16 bases between them. The germline V gene has CDR1 SGHDT and CDR2 YYEEEE. There are 16 residues in the CDR3. This chain's CDR3 is CASSNRQVLLNTEAFF. For the CDR3, the DNA is TGTGCCAGCAGCAATAGACAGGTCCTGTTGAACACTGAAGCTTTCTTT.

In this sample, this clone turned up once. The V gene is TRBV6-6, the J gene TRBJ2-7; tentatively, D is TRBD1 (7 bases). The germline V and J ends were trimmed by 7 bases and 6 bases, with 13 bases remaining between them. The CDR3 spans 12 residues. Germline loops: CDR1 MNHNY, CDR2 SVGAGI (reference sequence). The CDR3 loop reads CASNGGGSEQYV. The DNA of the CDR3 is TGTGCCAGCAACGGAGGGGGCTCCGAGCAGTACGTC.

The chain is built from TRBV28 and TRBJ2-1; no definite D call. Germline loops: CDR1 MDHEN, CDR2 SYDVKM. The V gene lost 2 bases and the J gene lost 0 bases, with 8 bases spanning the gap. The CDR3 extends over 15 amino acids. CDR3 sequence (DNA): TGTGCCAGCAGTTTAACATTAAGCTCCTACAATGAGCAGTTCTTC. Translation: CASSLTLSSYNEQFF.

The rearrangement links TRBV15 to TRBJ2-3; TRBD2 matches at 14 bases. This CDR3 has 17 residues. CDR1 is LNHNV and CDR2 is YYDKDF in the germline V gene (reference sequence). The junction had 6 bases not matched to a gene; V was cut back by 4 bases and J by 3 bases. The CDR3 here is CATSTRTSGRLTDTQYF. In DNA form, the CDR3 reads TGTGCCACCAGCACGAGGACTAGCGGGAGGTTGACAGATACGCAGTATTTT.